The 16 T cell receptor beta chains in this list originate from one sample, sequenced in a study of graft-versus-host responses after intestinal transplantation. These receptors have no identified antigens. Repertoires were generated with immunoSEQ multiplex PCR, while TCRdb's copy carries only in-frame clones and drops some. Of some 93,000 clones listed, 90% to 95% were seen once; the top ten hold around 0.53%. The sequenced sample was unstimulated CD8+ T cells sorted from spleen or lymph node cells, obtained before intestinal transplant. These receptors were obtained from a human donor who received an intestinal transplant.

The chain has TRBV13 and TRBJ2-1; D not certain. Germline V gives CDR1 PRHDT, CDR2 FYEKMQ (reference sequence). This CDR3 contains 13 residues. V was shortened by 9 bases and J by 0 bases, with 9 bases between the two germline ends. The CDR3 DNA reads TGTGCCAGTGAAAGAGGCTCCTACAATGAGCAGTTCTTC. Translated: CASERGSYNEQFF. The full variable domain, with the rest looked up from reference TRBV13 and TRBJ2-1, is AAGVIQSPRHLIKEKRETATLKCYPIPRHDTVYWYQQGPGQDPQFLISFYEKMQSDKGSIPDRFSAQQFSDYHSELNMSSLELGDSALYFCASERGSYNEQFFGPGTRLTVL.

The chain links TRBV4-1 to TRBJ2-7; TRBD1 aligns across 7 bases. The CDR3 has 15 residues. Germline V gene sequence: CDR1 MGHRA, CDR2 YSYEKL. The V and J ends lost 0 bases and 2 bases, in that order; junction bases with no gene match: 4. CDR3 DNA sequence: TGCGCCAGCAGCCAAGAGTGGGACAGACCCTACGAGCAGTACTTC. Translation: CASSQEWDRPYEQYF.

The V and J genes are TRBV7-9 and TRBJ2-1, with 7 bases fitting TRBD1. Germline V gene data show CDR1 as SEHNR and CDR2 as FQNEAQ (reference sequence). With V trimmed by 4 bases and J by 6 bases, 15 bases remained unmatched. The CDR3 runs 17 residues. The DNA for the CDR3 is TGTGCCAGCAGCTCAAACACAGGGGAATTGGTACTCAATGAGCAGTTCTTC. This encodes CASSSNTGELVLNEQFF. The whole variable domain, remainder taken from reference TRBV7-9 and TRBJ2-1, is DTGVSQNPRHKITKRGQNVTFRCDPISEHNRLYWYRQTLGQGPEFLTYFQNEAQLEKSRLLSDRFSAERPKGSFSTLEIQRTEQGDSAMYLCASSSNTGELVLNEQFFGPGTRLTVL.

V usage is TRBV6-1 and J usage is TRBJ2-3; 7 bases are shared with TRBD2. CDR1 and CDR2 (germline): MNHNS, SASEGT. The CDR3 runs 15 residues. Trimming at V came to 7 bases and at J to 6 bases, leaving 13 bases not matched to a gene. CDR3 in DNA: TGTGCCAGCACCCGAATAGCGGGCCTTAGGGATACGCAGTATTTT. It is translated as CASTRIAGLRDTQYF.

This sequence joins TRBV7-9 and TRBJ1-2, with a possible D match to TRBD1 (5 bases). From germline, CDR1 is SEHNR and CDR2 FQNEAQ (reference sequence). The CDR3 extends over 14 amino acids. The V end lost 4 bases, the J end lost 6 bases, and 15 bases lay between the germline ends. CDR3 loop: CASSWGSPVDGYTF. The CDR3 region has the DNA TGTGCCAGCAGCTGGGGCTCACCCGTGGATGGCTACACCTTC. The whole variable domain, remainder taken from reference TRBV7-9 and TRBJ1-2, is DTGVSQNPRHKITKRGQNVTFRCDPISEHNRLYWYRQTLGQGPEFLTYFQNEAQLEKSRLLSDRFSAERPKGSFSTLEIQRTEQGDSAMYLCASSWGSPVDGYTFGSGTRLTVV.

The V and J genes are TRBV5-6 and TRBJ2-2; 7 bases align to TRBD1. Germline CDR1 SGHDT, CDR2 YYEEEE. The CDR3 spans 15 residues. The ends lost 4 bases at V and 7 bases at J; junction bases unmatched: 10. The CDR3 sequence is CASSTRQGRGGELFF. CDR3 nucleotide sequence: TGTGCCAGCAGCACGCGACAGGGACGCGGCGGGGAGCTGTTTTTT.

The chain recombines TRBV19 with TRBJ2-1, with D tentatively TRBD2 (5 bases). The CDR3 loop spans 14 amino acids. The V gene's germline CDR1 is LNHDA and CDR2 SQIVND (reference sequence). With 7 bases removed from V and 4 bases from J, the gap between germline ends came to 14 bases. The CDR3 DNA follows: TGTGCCAGTACCACCAGCGGTCCGTACAATGAGCAGTTCTTC. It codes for CASTTSGPYNEQFF.

This CDR3 reads CASSFFLAGPLQGNEQFF. The CDR3 coding sequence is TGTGCCAGCAGTTTTTTCCTAGCGGGACCCCTACAGGGCAATGAGCAGTTCTTC. The gene calls are TRBV28 and TRBJ2-1; 9 bases map to TRBD2. This CDR3 has 18 residues. The V and J ends lost 3 bases and 6 bases, in that order; junction bases with no gene match: 15. From germline, CDR1 is MDHEN and CDR2 SYDVKM.

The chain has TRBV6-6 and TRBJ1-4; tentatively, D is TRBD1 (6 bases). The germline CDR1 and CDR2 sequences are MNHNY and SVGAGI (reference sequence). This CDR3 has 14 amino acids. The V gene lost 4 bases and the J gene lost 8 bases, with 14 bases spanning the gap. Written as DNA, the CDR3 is TGTGCCAGCAGTTTAAGGACAGCGGGGGAAAAACTGTTTTTT. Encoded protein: CASSLRTAGEKLFF.

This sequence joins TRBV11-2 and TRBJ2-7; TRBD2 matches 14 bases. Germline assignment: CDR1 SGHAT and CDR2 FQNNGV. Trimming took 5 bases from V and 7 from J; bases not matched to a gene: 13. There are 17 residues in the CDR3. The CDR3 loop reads CASSPLMGLAGAGEQYF. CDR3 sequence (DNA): TGTGCCAGCAGCCCGTTGATGGGACTAGCGGGAGCGGGTGAGCAGTACTTC. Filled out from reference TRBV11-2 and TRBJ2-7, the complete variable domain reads EAGVAQSPRYKIIEKRQSVAFWCNPISGHATLYWYQQILGQGPKLLIQFQNNGVVDDSQLPKDRFSAERLKGVDSTLKIQPAKLEDSAVYLCASSPLMGLAGAGEQYFGPGTRLTVT.

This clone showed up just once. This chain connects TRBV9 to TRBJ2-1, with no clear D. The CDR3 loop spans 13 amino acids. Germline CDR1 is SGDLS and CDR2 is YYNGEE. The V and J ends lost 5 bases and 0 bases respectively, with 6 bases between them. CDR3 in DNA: TGTGCCAGCAGTCCCAGCTCCTACAATGAGCAGTTCTTC. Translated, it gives CASSPSSYNEQFF.

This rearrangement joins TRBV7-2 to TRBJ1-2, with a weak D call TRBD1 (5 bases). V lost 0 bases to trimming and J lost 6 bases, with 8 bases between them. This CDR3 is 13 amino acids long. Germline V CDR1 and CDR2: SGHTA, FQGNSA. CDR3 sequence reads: CASSLAGAHGYTF. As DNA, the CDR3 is TGTGCCAGCAGCTTAGCAGGGGCCCATGGCTACACCTTC. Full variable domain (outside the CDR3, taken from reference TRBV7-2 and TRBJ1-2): GAGVSQSPSNKVTEKGKDVELRCDPISGHTALYWYRQSLGQGLEFLIYFQGNSAPDKSGLPSDRFSAERTGGSVSTLTIQRTQQEDSAVYLCASSLAGAHGYTFGSGTRLTVV.

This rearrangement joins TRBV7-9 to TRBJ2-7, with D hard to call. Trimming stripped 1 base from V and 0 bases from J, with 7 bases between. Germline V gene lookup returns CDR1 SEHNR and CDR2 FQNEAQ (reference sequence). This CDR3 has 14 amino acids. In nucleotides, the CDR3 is TGTGCCAGCAGCTTAGTGACATCCTCCTACGAGCAGTACTTC. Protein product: CASSLVTSSYEQYF.

The CDR3 bases are TGTGCCAGCAGTTTCCGGGACAAAGAGACCCAGTACTTC. The encoded protein is CASSFRDKETQYF. This chain links TRBV28 with TRBJ2-5; D is perhaps TRBD1 (6 bases). The CDR3 runs to 13 residues. Germline V gives CDR1 MDHEN, CDR2 SYDVKM. With 3 bases removed from V and 3 bases from J, the gap between germline ends came to 8 bases.

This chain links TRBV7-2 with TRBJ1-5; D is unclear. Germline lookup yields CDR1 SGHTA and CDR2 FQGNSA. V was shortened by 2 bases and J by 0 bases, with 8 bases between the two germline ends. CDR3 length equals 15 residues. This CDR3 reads CASSLRGDSNQPQHF. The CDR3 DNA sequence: TGTGCCAGCAGCTTACGGGGAGATAGCAATCAGCCCCAGCATTTT. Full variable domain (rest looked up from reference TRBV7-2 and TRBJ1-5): GAGVSQSPSNKVTEKGKDVELRCDPISGHTALYWYRQSLGQGLEFLIYFQGNSAPDKSGLPSDRFSAERTGGSVSTLTIQRTQQEDSAVYLCASSLRGDSNQPQHFGDGTRLSIL.

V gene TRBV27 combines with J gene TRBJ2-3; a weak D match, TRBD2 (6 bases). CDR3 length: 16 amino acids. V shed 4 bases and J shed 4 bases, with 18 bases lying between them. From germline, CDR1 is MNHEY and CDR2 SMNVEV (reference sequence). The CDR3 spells CASSSLSGPIPDTQYF. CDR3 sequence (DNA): TGTGCCAGCAGTTCCCTTAGCGGACCGATCCCAGATACGCAGTATTTT.